This section outlines one T cell receptor beta chain sequence together with its context. This entry belongs to a study of identical twins. Every one of the donors was a healthy Caucasian. The cDNA had a unique molecular identifier and a template-switch universal primer site. TCRdb re-called the 5' RACE reads with MiXCR, one entry per CDR3 protein. The sample includes under 300,000 distinct CDR3 sequences, 11% to 15% of them seen just once. Sequencing used memory (CD45RO+) T cells sorted from blood. This receptor was identified in a woman between 18 and 29 years old in good health.

The CDR3 DNA is TGTGCCAGCGACCAGAACACCGGGGAGCTGTTTTTT. Its translation: CASDQNTGELFF. V gene TRBV7-2 combines with J gene TRBJ2-2; D not certain. Germline V CDR1 and CDR2: SGHTA, FQGNSA. The CDR3 spans 12 residues. V was shortened by 8 bases and J by 1 base, with 5 bases between the two germline ends.